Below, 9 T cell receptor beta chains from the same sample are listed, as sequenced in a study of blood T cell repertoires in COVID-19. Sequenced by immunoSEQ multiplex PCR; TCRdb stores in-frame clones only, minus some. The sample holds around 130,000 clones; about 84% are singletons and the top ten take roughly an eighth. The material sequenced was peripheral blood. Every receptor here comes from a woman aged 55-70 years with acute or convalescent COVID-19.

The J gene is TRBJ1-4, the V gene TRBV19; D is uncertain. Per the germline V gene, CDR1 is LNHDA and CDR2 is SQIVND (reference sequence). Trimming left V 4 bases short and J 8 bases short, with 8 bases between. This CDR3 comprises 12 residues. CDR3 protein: CASSRGGEKLFF. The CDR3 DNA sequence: TGTGCCAGTAGTAGGGGAGGAGAAAAACTGTTTTTT.

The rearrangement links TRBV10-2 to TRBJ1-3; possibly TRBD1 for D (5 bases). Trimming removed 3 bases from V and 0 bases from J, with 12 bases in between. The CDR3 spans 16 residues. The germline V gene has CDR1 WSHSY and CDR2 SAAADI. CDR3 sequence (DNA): TGCGCCAGCAGTGAAGACAGTCCTAGCTCTGGAAACACCATATATTTT. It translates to CASSEDSPSSGNTIYF.

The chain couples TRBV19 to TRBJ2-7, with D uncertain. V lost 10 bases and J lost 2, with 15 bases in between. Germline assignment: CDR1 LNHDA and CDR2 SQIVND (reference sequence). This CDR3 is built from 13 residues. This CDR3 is CAIGGREPYEQYF. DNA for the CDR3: TGTGCCATAGGCGGCCGCGAGCCCTACGAGCAGTACTTC.

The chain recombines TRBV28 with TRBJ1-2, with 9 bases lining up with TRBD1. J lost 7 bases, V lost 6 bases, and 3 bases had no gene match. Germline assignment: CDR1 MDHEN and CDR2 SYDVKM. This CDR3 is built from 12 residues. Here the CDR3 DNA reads TGTGCCAGCAGCCCGGGACAGGGTGGCTACACCTTC. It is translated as CASSPGQGGYTF.

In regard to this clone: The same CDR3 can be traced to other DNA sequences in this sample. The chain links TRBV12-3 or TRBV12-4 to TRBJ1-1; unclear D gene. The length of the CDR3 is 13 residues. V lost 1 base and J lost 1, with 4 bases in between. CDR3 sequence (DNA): TGTGCCAGCAGTTTAGGTAGGAACACTGAAGCTTTCTTT. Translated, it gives CASSLGRNTEAFF.

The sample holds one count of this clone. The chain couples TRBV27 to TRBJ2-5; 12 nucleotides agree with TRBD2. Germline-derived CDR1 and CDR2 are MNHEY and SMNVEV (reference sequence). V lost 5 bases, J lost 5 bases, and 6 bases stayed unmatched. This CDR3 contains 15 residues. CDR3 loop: CASSLAGGLGETQYF. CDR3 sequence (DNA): TGTGCCAGCAGTCTAGCGGGGGGGCTTGGGGAGACCCAGTACTTC.

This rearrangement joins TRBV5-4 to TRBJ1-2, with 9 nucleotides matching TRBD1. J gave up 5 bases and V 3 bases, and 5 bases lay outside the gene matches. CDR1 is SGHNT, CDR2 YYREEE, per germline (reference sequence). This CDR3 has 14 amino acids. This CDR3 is CASSWSGQGYGYTF. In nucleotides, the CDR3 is TGTGCCAGCAGCTGGTCGGGACAGGGATATGGCTACACCTTC.

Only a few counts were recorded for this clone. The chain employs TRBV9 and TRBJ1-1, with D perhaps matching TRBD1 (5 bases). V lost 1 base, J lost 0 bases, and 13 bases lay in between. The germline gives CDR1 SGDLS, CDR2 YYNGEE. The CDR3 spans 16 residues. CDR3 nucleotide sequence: TGTGCCAGCAGCGTACAGGTGGGGCAGATGAACACTGAAGCTTTCTTT. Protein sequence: CASSVQVGQMNTEAFF.

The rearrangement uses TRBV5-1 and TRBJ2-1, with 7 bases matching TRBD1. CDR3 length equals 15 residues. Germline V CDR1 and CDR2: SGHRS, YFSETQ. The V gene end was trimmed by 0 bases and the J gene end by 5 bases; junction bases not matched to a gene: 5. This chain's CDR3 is CASSLGGTADNEQFF. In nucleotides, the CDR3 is TGCGCCAGCAGCTTGGGGGGGACAGCAGACAATGAGCAGTTCTTC.